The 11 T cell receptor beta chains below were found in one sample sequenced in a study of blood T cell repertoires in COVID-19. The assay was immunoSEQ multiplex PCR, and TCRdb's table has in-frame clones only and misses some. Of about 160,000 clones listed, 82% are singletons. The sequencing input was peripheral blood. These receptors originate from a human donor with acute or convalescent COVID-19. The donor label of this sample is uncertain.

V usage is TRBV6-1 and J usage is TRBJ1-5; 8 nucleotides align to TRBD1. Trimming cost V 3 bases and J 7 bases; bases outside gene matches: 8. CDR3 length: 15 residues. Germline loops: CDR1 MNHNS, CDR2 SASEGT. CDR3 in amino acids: CASSDAAGGGQPQHF. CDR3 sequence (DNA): TGTGCCAGCAGTGATGCGGCAGGGGGCGGGCAGCCCCAGCATTTT.

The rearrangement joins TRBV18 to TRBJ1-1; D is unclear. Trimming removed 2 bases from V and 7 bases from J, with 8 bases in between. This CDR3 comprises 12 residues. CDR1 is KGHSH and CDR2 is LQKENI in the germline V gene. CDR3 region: CASSPSAGEAFF. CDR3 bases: TGTGCCAGCTCACCATCGGCAGGTGAAGCTTTCTTT.

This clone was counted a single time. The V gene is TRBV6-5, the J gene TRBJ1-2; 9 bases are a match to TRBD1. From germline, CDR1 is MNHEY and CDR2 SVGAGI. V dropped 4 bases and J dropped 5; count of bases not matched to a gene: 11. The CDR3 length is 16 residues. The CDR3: CASSSNPGQGKYGYTF. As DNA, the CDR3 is TGTGCCAGCAGTTCAAACCCCGGACAGGGGAAATATGGCTACACCTTC.

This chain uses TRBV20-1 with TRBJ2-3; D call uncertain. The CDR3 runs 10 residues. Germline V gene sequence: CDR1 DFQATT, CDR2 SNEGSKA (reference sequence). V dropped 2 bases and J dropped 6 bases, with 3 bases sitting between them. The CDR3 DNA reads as TGCAGTGCTAGACTGGATACGCAGTATTTT. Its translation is CSARLDTQYF.

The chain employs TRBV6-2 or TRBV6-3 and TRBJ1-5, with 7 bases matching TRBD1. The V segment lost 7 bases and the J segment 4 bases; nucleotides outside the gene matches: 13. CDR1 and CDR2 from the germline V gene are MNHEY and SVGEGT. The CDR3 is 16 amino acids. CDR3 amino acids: CASTPDRAPRNQPQHF. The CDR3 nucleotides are TGTGCCAGCACCCCAGACAGGGCCCCTAGGAATCAGCCCCAGCATTTT.

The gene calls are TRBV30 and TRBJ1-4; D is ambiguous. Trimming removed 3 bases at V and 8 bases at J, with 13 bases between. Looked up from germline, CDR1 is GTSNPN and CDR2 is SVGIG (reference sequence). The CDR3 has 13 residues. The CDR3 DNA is TGTGCCTGGAGCCCGGGAGTTAACGAAAAACTGTTTTTT. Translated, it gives CAWSPGVNEKLFF.

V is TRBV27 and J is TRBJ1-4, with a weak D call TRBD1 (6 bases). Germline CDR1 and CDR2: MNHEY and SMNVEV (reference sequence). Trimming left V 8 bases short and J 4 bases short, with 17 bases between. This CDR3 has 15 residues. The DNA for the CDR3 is TGTGCCAGCGCTAAGACGGGGGGGCGTAATGAAAAACTGTTTTTT. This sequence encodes CASAKTGGRNEKLFF.

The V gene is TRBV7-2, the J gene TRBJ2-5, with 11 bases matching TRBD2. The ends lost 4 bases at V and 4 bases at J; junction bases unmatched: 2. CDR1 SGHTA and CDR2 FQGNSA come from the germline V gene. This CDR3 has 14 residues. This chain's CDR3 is CASSSLAGGETQYF. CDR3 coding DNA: TGTGCCAGCAGCTCCCTAGCGGGAGGAGAGACCCAGTACTTC.

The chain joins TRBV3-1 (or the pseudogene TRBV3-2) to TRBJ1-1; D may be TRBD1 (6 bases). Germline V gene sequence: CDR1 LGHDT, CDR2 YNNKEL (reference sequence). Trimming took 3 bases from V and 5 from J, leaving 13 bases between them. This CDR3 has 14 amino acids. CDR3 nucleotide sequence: TGTGCCAGCAGCCACACAGGGTTGCGGACTGAAGCTTTCTTT. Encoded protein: CASSHTGLRTEAFF.

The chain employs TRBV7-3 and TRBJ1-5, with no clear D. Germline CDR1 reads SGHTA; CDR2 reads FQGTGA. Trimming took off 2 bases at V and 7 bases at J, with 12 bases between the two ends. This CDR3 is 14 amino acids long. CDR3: CASSLSPGKQPQHF. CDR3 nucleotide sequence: TGTGCCAGCAGCTTATCCCCCGGTAAACAGCCCCAGCATTTT. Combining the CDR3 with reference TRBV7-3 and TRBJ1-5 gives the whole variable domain GAGVSQTPSNKVTEKGKYVELRCDPISGHTALYWYRQSLGQGPEFLIYFQGTGAADDSGLPNDRFFAVRPEGSVSTLKIQRTERGDSAVYLCASSLSPGKQPQHFGDGTRLSIL.

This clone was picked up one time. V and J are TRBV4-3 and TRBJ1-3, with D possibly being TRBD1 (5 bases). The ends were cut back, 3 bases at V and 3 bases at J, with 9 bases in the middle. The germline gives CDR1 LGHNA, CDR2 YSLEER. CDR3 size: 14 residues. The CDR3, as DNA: TGCGCCAGCAGCCAGCTGGGGGGTGGAAACACCATATATTTT. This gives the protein CASSQLGGGNTIYF.